Each of the 12 T cell receptor beta chains below was sequenced from the same sample in a study of response to subunit inactivated influenza vaccine. TCRdb re-analysed the RT-PCR reads in MiXCR, keeping a single row per CDR3 protein. The sample has about 300,000 distinct CDR3 sequences, roughly a fifth seen once. Sample: PBMCs from blood, taken around 22 months after vaccination. The receptors stem from a man between 50 and 75 years old who received an inactivated influenza vaccine.

This clonotype was observed a handful of times. The V gene is TRBV2, the J gene TRBJ2-2; perhaps TRBD1 as D (5 bases). Germline CDR1 is SNHLY and CDR2 is FYNNEI. The V and J ends lost 7 bases and 1 base respectively, with 7 bases between them. The CDR3 sequence is 13 residues long. CDR3 sequence reads: CASNQGNTGELFF. The CDR3 bases are TGTGCCAGCAATCAGGGGAACACCGGGGAGCTGTTTTTT.

This clonotype was observed at least ten times. This chain connects TRBV28 to TRBJ1-1, with no clear D. Per the germline V gene, CDR1 is MDHEN and CDR2 is SYDVKM. This CDR3 is built from 11 residues. V dropped 5 bases and J dropped 3 bases, with 4 bases sitting between them. CDR3 region: CASSGYTEAFF. The CDR3 DNA follows: TGTGCCAGCAGTGGGTACACTGAAGCTTTCTTT.

A remark on this clonotype: At one end the junction does not follow the germline gene, possibly because of a read error. The chain employs TRBV4-3 and TRBJ2-7; D is perhaps TRBD1 (6 bases). Germline V gives CDR1 LGHNA, CDR2 YSLEER. CDR3 length equals 13 residues. CDR3 residues: CASSQEQGFKHYF. The CDR3 DNA follows: TGCGCCAGCAGCCAAGAACAGGGATTCAAGCATTACTTC.

This clonotype was found a few times. J is TRBJ1-1 and V is TRBV20-1; TRBD1 matches 9 bases. In germline, CDR1 is DFQATT, CDR2 SNEGSKA (reference sequence). J was trimmed by 0 bases and V by 3 bases; bases with no gene match: 8. This CDR3 region has 16 residues. CDR3 DNA sequence: TGCAGTGCTAGCCCCGCCGGGACAGGGATGAACACTGAAGCTTTCTTT. Encoded protein: CSASPAGTGMNTEAFF.

This clonotype was counted many times. The rearrangement uses TRBV7-8 and TRBJ1-5; TRBD1 might be the D (5 bases). The CDR3 is 15 amino acids. With 4 bases removed from V and 0 bases from J, the gap between germline ends came to 10 bases. The germline V gene has CDR1 SGHVS and CDR2 FQNEAQ. This CDR3 reads CASSSDRYSNQPQHF. The DNA of the CDR3 is TGTGCCAGCAGCTCAGACAGATATAGCAATCAGCCCCAGCATTTT. The variable domain in full, completed from reference TRBV7-8 and TRBJ1-5, reads GAGVSQSPRYKVAKRGQDVALRCDPISGHVSLFWYQQALGQGPEFLTYFQNEAQLDKSGLPSDRFFAERPEGSVSTLKIQRTQQEDSAVYLCASSSDRYSNQPQHFGDGTRLSIL.

This clonotype was counted between two and nine times. The chain recombines TRBV6-1 with TRBJ1-1, with TRBD1 as a possible D gene (6 bases). The germline CDR1 and CDR2 sequences are MNHNS and SASEGT. V lost 7 bases, J lost 5 bases, and 17 bases lay in between. CDR3 size: 14 residues. The CDR3 region is CASTAGARGTEAFF. CDR3 bases: TGTGCCAGCACCGCAGGGGCGCGGGGGACTGAAGCTTTCTTT.

This clonotype was picked up many times. The genes are TRBV29-1 and TRBJ2-7, with D uncertain. Trimming removed 5 bases at V and 6 bases at J, with 20 bases between. CDR3 length: 14 amino acids. Germline-derived CDR1 and CDR2 are SQVTM and ANQGSEA. CDR3 region: CSVRLLGSPGEQYF. Here the CDR3 DNA reads TGCAGCGTTAGGCTCCTCGGGTCCCCGGGCGAGCAGTACTTC.

The V call is TRBV4-3, the J call TRBJ2-1; D possibly corresponds to TRBD2 (6 bases). Trimming left V 3 bases short and J 5 bases short, with 8 bases between. The CDR3 loop spans 13 amino acids. Germline V CDR1 and CDR2: LGHNA, YSLEER. The CDR3 region has the DNA TGCGCCAGCAGCCACAGCGGGCACAATGAGCAGTTCTTC. Translation: CASSHSGHNEQFF.

This clonotype turned up a few times. The chain carries TRBV14 and TRBJ1-6; D unresolved. The CDR3 is 14 residues long. Per germline, CDR1 SGHDN and CDR2 FVKESK. V was pared by 5 bases and J by 5 bases, with 10 bases between. The chain's CDR3 is CASSYSSDNSPLHF. CDR3 bases: TGTGCCAGCAGCTACAGTTCGGATAATTCACCCCTCCACTTT.

V is TRBV4-3 and J is TRBJ2-2; D call uncertain. Trimming shortened V by 1 base and J by 8 bases, and 17 bases separated the two germline ends. This CDR3 region has 16 residues. Germline CDR1 reads LGHNA; CDR2 reads YSLEER. DNA for the CDR3: TGCGCCAGCAGCCAAGGCTCGGGCGGACGGAGTGGGGAGCTGTTTTTT. Translated: CASSQGSGGRSGELFF.

The chain links TRBV6-5 to TRBJ2-5; perhaps TRBD1 as D (5 bases). Deletions cut 2 bases from V and 4 bases from J, with 11 bases between. Per the germline V gene, CDR1 is MNHEY and CDR2 is SVGAGI. The CDR3 runs 14 residues. CDR3 in amino acids: CASSYTIQGETQYF. The DNA for the CDR3 is TGTGCCAGCAGTTACACAATCCAGGGAGAGACCCAGTACTTC.

The rearrangement joins TRBV4-3 to TRBJ2-2; a possible D gene is TRBD2 (6 bases). Trimming stripped 0 bases from V and 1 base from J, with 9 bases between. CDR3 length: 16 residues. The germline CDR1 and CDR2 sequences are LGHNA and YSLEER. CDR3: CASSQERGGNTGELFF. CDR3 sequence (DNA): TGCGCCAGCAGCCAAGAAAGGGGAGGGAACACCGGGGAGCTGTTTTTT.